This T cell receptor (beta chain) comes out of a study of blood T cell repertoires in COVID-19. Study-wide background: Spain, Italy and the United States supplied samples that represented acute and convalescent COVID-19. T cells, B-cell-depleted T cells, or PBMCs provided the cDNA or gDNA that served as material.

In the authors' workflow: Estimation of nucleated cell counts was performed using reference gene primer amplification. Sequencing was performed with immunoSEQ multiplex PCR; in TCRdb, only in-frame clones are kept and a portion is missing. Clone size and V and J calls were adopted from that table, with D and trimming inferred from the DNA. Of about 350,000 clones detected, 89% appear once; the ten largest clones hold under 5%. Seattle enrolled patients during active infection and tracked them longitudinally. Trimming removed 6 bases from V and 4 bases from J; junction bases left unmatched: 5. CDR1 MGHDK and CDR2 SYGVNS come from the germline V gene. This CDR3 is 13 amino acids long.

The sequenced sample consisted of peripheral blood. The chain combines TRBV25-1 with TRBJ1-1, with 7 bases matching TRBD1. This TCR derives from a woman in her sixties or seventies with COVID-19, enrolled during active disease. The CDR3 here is CASRLSGGTEAFF. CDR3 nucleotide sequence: TGTGCCAGCAGATTGTCAGGGGGCACTGAAGCTTTCTTT. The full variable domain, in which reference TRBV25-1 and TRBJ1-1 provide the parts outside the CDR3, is EADIYQTPRYLVIGTGKKITLECSQTMGHDKMYWYQQDPGMELHLIHYSYGVNSTEKGDLSSESTVSRIRTEHFPLTLESARPSHTSQYLCASRLSGGTEAFFGQGTRLTVV.